The 16 T cell receptor beta chains listed next were all sequenced from one sample in a study of cytomegalovirus exposure and HLA in healthy donors. The PCR ran on 60 Vbeta and 13 Jbeta primers. Assay used: immunoSEQ multiplex PCR; TCRdb lists only in-frame clones, some missing. The table lists over 50,000 clones, with roughly 9% in the top ten. Material for sequencing was PBMCs. The receptors originated from a man aged 50 to 60 in good health and CMV-seropositive.

This chain links TRBV18 with TRBJ2-7; possible D gene TRBD1, 6 bases. The CDR3 runs to 16 residues. V dropped 6 bases and J dropped 0 bases, with 18 bases sitting between them. The germline gives CDR1 KGHSH, CDR2 LQKENI. CDR3 DNA: TGTGCCAGCTCCCTGTCGACAGGCAAGAGCTCCTACGAGCAGTACTTC. It codes for CASSLSTGKSSYEQYF.

The gene calls are TRBV30 and TRBJ2-2; D possibly corresponds to TRBD2 (5 bases). This CDR3 region has 11 residues. The germline V and J ends were trimmed by 4 bases and 7 bases, with 7 bases remaining between them. Germline-derived CDR1 and CDR2 are GTSNPN and SVGIG (reference sequence). The CDR3 DNA reads as TGTGCCTGGACTACTAGCGGGGAGCTGTTTTTT. Amino acid sequence: CAWTTSGELFF.

The chain carries TRBV27 and TRBJ2-7, with a weak D call TRBD1 (5 bases). V was clipped by 5 bases and J by 4 bases, with 15 bases between them. Germline V lookup: CDR1 MNHEY, CDR2 SMNVEV (reference sequence). The CDR3 spans 14 residues. DNA of the CDR3: TGTGCCAGCAGTCCGGACACCTTGGGGTACGAGCAGTACTTC. It codes for CASSPDTLGYEQYF.

The chain is built from TRBV9 and TRBJ2-7, with D unclear. Trimming stripped 4 bases from V and 0 bases from J, with 14 bases between. CDR1 and CDR2 (germline): SGDLS, YYNGEE. CDR3 length: 15 residues. For the CDR3, the DNA is TGTGCCAGCAGCCCCTTTCCCGGTTACTCCTACGAGCAGTACTTC. Its translation is CASSPFPGYSYEQYF.

The V gene is TRBV30, the J gene TRBJ2-2; 11 positions match TRBD2. Germline CDR1 and CDR2: GTSNPN and SVGIG (reference sequence). V dropped 2 bases and J dropped 6; count of bases not matched to a gene: 8. This CDR3 comprises 16 residues. CDR3 DNA: TGTGCCTGGAGTCTAACGCTGACTAGCGGGGCCGGGGAGCTGTTTTTT. This gives the protein CAWSLTLTSGAGELFF.

V usage is TRBV7-9 and J usage is TRBJ2-2; a weak D match, TRBD2 (5 bases). Germline V gene data show CDR1 as SEHNR and CDR2 as FQNEAQ (reference sequence). Trimming removed 2 bases at V and 2 bases at J, with 12 bases between. The CDR3 length is 16 residues. The CDR3: CASSLRREGNTGELFF. The CDR3, as DNA: TGTGCCAGCAGCTTAAGGCGAGAGGGTAACACCGGGGAGCTGTTTTTT. Full variable domain (remainder filled in from reference TRBV7-9 and TRBJ2-2): DTGVSQNPRHKITKRGQNVTFRCDPISEHNRLYWYRQTLGQGPEFLTYFQNEAQLEKSRLLSDRFSAERPKGSFSTLEIQRTEQGDSAMYLCASSLRREGNTGELFFGEGSRLTVL.

The gene calls are TRBV6-5 and TRBJ1-3; D is uncertain. There are 14 residues in the CDR3. Germline V gene data show CDR1 as MNHEY and CDR2 as SVGAGI. CDR3 in DNA: TGTGCTAGTGGAGGCATACTCTCTGGAAACACCATATATTTT. Translating it yields CASGGILSGNTIYF.

The chain joins TRBV19 to TRBJ2-1; 12 nucleotides match TRBD2. The CDR3 totals 17 residues. Germline CDR1 reads LNHDA; CDR2 reads SQIVND (reference sequence). With 1 base clipped from V and 7 bases from J, the junction kept 8 bases outside the gene matches. CDR3 DNA sequence: TGTGCCAGTAGTATAGCCTTTGGACTAGCGGGATTAAATGAGCAGTTCTTC. It is translated as CASSIAFGLAGLNEQFF. Looking up the rest from reference TRBV19 and TRBJ2-1 gives the full variable domain: DGGITQSPKYLFRKEGQNVTLSCEQNLNHDAMYWYRQDPGQGLRLIYYSQIVNDFQKGDIAEGYSVSREKKESFPLTVTSAQKNPTAFYLCASSIAFGLAGLNEQFFGPGTRLTVL.

This chain's CDR3 is CASSQEIGTASYEQYF. The DNA for the CDR3 is TGCGCCAGCAGCCAAGAAATAGGGACAGCCTCCTACGAGCAGTACTTC. This chain uses TRBV4-1 with TRBJ2-7; 7 bases map to TRBD1. The germline V gene encodes CDR1 MGHRA and CDR2 YSYEKL. V dropped 0 bases and J dropped 0; count of bases not matched to a gene: 5. This CDR3 is built from 16 residues.

The chain is built from TRBV4-1 and TRBJ2-7; tentative D call: TRBD2 (5 bases). Looked up from germline, CDR1 is MGHRA and CDR2 is YSYEKL. The CDR3 is made up of 16 amino acids. The ends were cut back, 2 bases at V and 7 bases at J, with 21 bases in the middle. CDR3 sequence reads: CASSQRERNPMGEQYF. CDR3 bases: TGCGCCAGCAGCCAACGAGAGCGGAACCCCATGGGGGAGCAGTACTTC.

V usage is TRBV30 and J usage is TRBJ1-6, with TRBD1 identical over 10 bases. The CDR3 contains 16 residues. The germline CDR1 and CDR2 sequences are GTSNPN and SVGIG (reference sequence). J was trimmed by 5 bases and V by 1 base; bases with no gene match: 5. This chain's CDR3 is CAWSGDRGFDNSPLHF. CDR3 sequence (DNA): TGTGCCTGGAGTGGGGACAGGGGATTCGATAATTCACCCCTCCACTTT. The full variable domain, with the rest looked up from reference TRBV30 and TRBJ1-6, is SQTIHQWPATLVQPVGSPLSLECTVEGTSNPNLYWYRQAAGRGLQLLFYSVGIGQISSEVPQNLSASRPQDRQFILSSKKLLLSDSGFYLCAWSGDRGFDNSPLHFGNGTRLTVT.

V and J are TRBV18 and TRBJ2-5, with TRBD2 as a possible D gene (6 bases). This CDR3 contains 14 residues. Trimming shortened V by 4 bases and J by 2 bases, and 11 bases separated the two germline ends. CDR1 and CDR2 (germline): KGHSH, LQKENI. The CDR3 region is CASSRSGGQETQYF. Written as DNA, the CDR3 is TGTGCCAGCTCACGGTCCGGGGGACAAGAGACCCAGTACTTC. The variable domain in full, completed from reference TRBV18 and TRBJ2-5, reads NAGVMQNPRHLVRRRGQEARLRCSPMKGHSHVYWYRQLPEEGLKFMVYLQKENIIDESGMPKERFSAEFPKEGPSILRIQQVVRGDSAAYFCASSRSGGQETQYFGPGTRLLVL.

The V gene is TRBV9, the J gene TRBJ2-3; 7 nucleotides line up with TRBD2. V was pared by 4 bases and J by 4 bases, with 9 bases of the junction left unmatched. Germline V CDR1 and CDR2: SGDLS, YYNGEE. This CDR3 contains 15 residues. CDR3 DNA: TGTGCCAGCAGCCCTTCGGGCGGGAGAGCAGATACGCAGTATTTT. This sequence encodes CASSPSGGRADTQYF.

The chain has TRBV19 and TRBJ2-1; TRBD2 agrees at 9 bases. Germline V gene sequence: CDR1 LNHDA, CDR2 SQIVND (reference sequence). There are 14 residues in the CDR3. The J segment lost 4 bases and the V segment lost 5 bases, leaving 3 bases of the junction unmatched. The CDR3 DNA reads as TGTGCCAGTAGTCTACTAGCGGGTTACAATGAGCAGTTCTTC. Its protein is CASSLLAGYNEQFF.

The chain uses TRBV5-1 and TRBJ2-7; 7 bases are a match to TRBD1. Germline V gene data show CDR1 as SGHRS and CDR2 as YFSETQ. V dropped 3 bases and J dropped 2; count of bases not matched to a gene: 8. The CDR3 totals 15 residues. Here the CDR3 DNA reads TGCGCCAGCAGCTCATCGGGACAGATCGCCTACGAGCAGTACTTC. Amino acids: CASSSSGQIAYEQYF.

This chain uses TRBV7-2 with TRBJ1-2, with 10 bases lining up with TRBD1. The J segment lost 4 bases and the V segment lost 5 bases, leaving 13 bases of the junction unmatched. Germline V lookup: CDR1 SGHTA, CDR2 FQGNSA. The CDR3 has 17 residues. Written as DNA, the CDR3 is TGTGCCAGCAGCGACCGGGACAGGGGACGTCTTAGCTATGGCTACACCTTC. Encoded protein: CASSDRDRGRLSYGYTF. Complete variable domain (other parts from reference TRBV7-2 and TRBJ1-2): GAGVSQSPSNKVTEKGKDVELRCDPISGHTALYWYRQSLGQGLEFLIYFQGNSAPDKSGLPSDRFSAERTGGSVSTLTIQRTQQEDSAVYLCASSDRDRGRLSYGYTFGSGTRLTVV.